What follows are 5 T cell receptor beta chains derived from one specimen sequenced in a study of regulatory T cells in long-lasting Graves disease. Both iRepertoire HTBI primers and Arm-PCR of CDR3 regions were used to build the TCR beta libraries. MiXCR, applied by TCRdb to the multiplex PCR reads, yields one record per CDR3 protein. The table has about 560,000 distinct CDR3 sequences, roughly a sixth seen once; the top ten hold more than 10%. Time point meaning: newly diagnosed GD, antithyroid drugs for less than 3 months. RNA isolated from PBMCs was used to make the TCR library. This same sample was also part of a study on T cells in Graves' hyperthyroidism and ophthalmopathy.

The sequenced sample was peripheral blood mononuclear cells (PBMCs), obtained at new diagnosis, from a patient treated with antithyroid drugs. These receptors all come from a young man with Graves disease.

This clonotype was counted at least ten times. This rearrangement joins TRBV2 to TRBJ1-1; D possibly corresponds to TRBD1 (5 bases). The CDR3 totals 16 residues. Trimming shortened V by 3 bases and J by 6 bases, and 20 bases separated the two germline ends. Looked up from germline, CDR1 is SNHLY and CDR2 is FYNNEI. The CDR3: CASSEGYLARGSEAFF. In DNA, the CDR3 is TGTGCCAGCAGTGAGGGTTACTTGGCTAGGGGTTCTGAAGCTTTCTTT.

This chain connects TRBV6-2 or TRBV6-3 to TRBJ1-4; D is uncertain. Germline loops: CDR1 MNHEY, CDR2 SVGEGT. V was clipped by 5 bases and J by 0 bases, with 7 bases between them. The CDR3 extends over 14 amino acids. The CDR3: CASSKTTTNEKLFF. The CDR3 nucleotides read TGTGCCAGCAGTAAGACAACAACTAATGAAAAACTGTTTTTT.

The V gene is TRBV12-3 or TRBV12-4, the J gene TRBJ1-1, with 12 bases fitting TRBD1. V shed 6 bases, J shed 5 bases, and the junction held 7 bases outside the gene matches. This CDR3 has 15 residues. The DNA of the CDR3 is TGTGCCAGCAGCTACGGGACAGGGGGCCGGACTGAAGCTTTCTTT. It specifies CASSYGTGGRTEAFF.

This clonotype was found many times. The CDR3 here is CASSLGQGFYEQYF. The CDR3 bases are TGTGCCAGCAGCTTGGGACAGGGGTTCTACGAGCAGTACTTC. J is TRBJ2-7 and V is TRBV5-6; TRBD1 matches at 8 bases. This CDR3 has 14 residues. Germline V lookup: CDR1 SGHDT, CDR2 YYEEEE. V was pared by 0 bases and J by 3 bases, with 2 bases of the junction left unmatched.

This clonotype was seen many times. The J gene is TRBJ2-3, the V gene TRBV5-1; tentative D call: TRBD1 (6 bases). From germline, CDR1 is SGHRS and CDR2 YFSETQ. This CDR3 region has 17 residues. V was pared by 4 bases and J by 3 bases, with 21 bases between. CDR3 sequence reads: CASSPPRTAVGTDTQYF. DNA for the CDR3: TGCGCCAGCAGCCCACCCAGGACAGCCGTTGGGACAGATACGCAGTATTTT.